The 4 T cell receptor beta chains reported below all come from one sample, sequenced in a study of T cells in Graves' hyperthyroidism and ophthalmopathy. Regions amplified from RNA transcripts were the TCR beta CDR3 regions. In the first-round RT-PCR of the TCR CDR3, the HTBI primer set was used. TCRdb re-derived calls from the multiplex PCR reads in MiXCR, one entry per CDR3 protein. The sample has some 550,000 distinct CDR3 sequences, about 16% seen once; the top ten hold roughly 3.5%. Sequencing used blood. The receptors derive from a woman aged 40 to 55 with Graves' ophthalmopathy.

The chain combines TRBV9 with TRBJ1-5; D is ambiguous. Trimming shortened V by 3 bases and J by 11 bases, and 15 bases separated the two germline ends. CDR3 length equals 13 residues. Germline V CDR1 and CDR2: SGDLS, YYNGEE. The DNA of the CDR3 is TGTGCCAGCAGCGGGACCACGGGATGGGCCCAGCATTTT. It codes for CASSGTTGWAQHF.

The chain is built from TRBV20-1 and TRBJ1-1; perhaps TRBD1 as D (5 bases). The germline V gene has CDR1 DFQATT and CDR2 SNEGSKA (reference sequence). The CDR3 sequence is 12 residues long. V was trimmed by 5 bases and J by 2 bases, leaving 9 bases between them. CDR3 protein: CSAYGGNTEAFF. The CDR3 nucleotides are TGCAGTGCTTACGGGGGAAACACTGAAGCTTTCTTT.

The gene calls are TRBV6-1 and TRBJ1-2, with 9 bases aligning to TRBD1. The junction had 9 bases not matched to a gene; V was cut back by 3 bases and J by 7 bases. This CDR3 region has 15 residues. Germline CDR1 is MNHNS and CDR2 is SASEGT. This CDR3 is CASSDSRQGVGGYTF. The CDR3 DNA sequence: TGTGCCAGCAGTGATTCGAGACAGGGGGTTGGTGGCTACACCTTC.

This clonotype was counted ten times or more. The V call is TRBV7-9, the J call TRBJ2-3; TRBD2 agrees at 8 bases. The CDR3 is made up of 14 amino acids. Germline CDR1 is SEHNR and CDR2 is FQNEAQ (reference sequence). V was pared by 8 bases and J by 1 base, with 5 bases of the junction left unmatched. As DNA, the CDR3 is TGTGCCAGCTCGTCGGGACTAGGCACAGATACGCAGTATTTT. Amino acid sequence: CASSSGLGTDTQYF.